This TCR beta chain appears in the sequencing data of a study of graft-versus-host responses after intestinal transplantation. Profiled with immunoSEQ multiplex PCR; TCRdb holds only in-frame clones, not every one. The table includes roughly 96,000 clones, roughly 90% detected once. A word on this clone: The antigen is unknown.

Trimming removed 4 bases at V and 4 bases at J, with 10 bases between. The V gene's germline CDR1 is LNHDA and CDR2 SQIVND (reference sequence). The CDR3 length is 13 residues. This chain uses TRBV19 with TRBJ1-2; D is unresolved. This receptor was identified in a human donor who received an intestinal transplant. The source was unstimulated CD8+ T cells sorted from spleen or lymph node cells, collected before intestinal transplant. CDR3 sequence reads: CASSSGVAYGYTF. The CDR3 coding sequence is TGTGCCAGTAGTAGCGGGGTCGCCTATGGCTACACCTTC.